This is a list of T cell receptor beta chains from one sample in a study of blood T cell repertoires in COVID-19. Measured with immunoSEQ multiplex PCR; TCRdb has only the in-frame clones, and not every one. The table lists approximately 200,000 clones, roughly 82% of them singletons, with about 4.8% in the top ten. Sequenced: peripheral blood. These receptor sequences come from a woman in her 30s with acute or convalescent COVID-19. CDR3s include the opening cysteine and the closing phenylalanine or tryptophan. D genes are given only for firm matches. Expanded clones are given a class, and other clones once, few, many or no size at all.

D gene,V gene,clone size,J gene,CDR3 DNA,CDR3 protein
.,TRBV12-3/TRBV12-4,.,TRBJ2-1,TGTGCCAGCAGTTCATATGAGCAGTTCTTC,CASSSYEQFF
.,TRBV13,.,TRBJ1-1,TGTGCCAGCAGCAGGGGACAACTAAGAATGAACACTGAAGCTTTCTTT,CASSRGQLRMNTEAFF
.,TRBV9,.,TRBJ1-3,TGTGCCAGCAGCGTGACAGACTCTGGAAACACCATATATTTT,CASSVTDSGNTIYF
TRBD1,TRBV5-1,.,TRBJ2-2,TGCGCCAGCAGCTTGGGTTGGCAGGGGGTCAACACCGGGGAGCTGTTTTTT,CASSLGWQGVNTGELFF
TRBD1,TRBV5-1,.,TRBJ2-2,TGCGCCAGCAGCTTGCCACAGGGGGCTCACGGGGAGCTGTTTTTT,CASSLPQGAHGELFF
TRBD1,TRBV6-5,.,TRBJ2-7,TGTGCCAGCAGGACAGGGGGTTCCTCCTACGAGCAGTACTTC,CASRTGGSSYEQYF
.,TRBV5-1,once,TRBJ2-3,TGCGCCAGCAGCTCCCAGACAGGAAGCTTCACAGATACGCAGTATTTT,CASSSQTGSFTDTQYF
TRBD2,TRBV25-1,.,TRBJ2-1,TGTGCCAGCACCCCCCCCGGGGGGTTCTACAATGAGCAGTTCTTC,CASTPPGGFYNEQFF
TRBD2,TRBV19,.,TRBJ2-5,TGTGCCAGTAGTGCCCGGACTAGTCGGGAGACCCAGTACTTC,CASSARTSRETQYF
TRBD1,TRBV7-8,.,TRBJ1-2,TGTGCCAGCAGCTACACCGGGGACAGCTATGGCTACACCTTC,CASSYTGDSYGYTF
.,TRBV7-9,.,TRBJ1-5,TGTGCCAGCAGCGCCAGCGGGCCACGCAATCAGCCCCAGCATTTT,CASSASGPRNQPQHF
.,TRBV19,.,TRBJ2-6,TGTGCCAGTAGAGTGGACAGTTCGATGGGGGCCAACGTCCTGACTTTC,CASRVDSSMGANVLTF
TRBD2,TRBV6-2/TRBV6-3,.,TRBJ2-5,TGTGCCAGCAGTTCAGGACTAGGGGCCACGGAGACCCAGTACTTC,CASSSGLGATETQYF
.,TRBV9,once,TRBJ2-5,TGTGCCAGCAGCGTAGGGGCAGGGTACCAAGAGACCCAGTACTTC,CASSVGAGYQETQYF
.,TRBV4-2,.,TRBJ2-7,TGTGCCAGCAGCCAAGAGCAGGCCCCTGCCTACGAGCAGTACTTC,CASSQEQAPAYEQYF
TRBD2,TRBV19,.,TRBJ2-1,TGTGCCAGTAGGCCGGGACTAGCGGGAGGAAATGAGCAGTTCTTC,CASRPGLAGGNEQFF
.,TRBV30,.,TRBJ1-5,TGTGCCTGGAGTAGACAGTCCAATCAGCCCCAGCATTTT,CAWSRQSNQPQHF
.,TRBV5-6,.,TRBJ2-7,TGTGCCAGCAGCCGCCAATGGAGCTCCTACGAGCAGTACTTC,CASSRQWSSYEQYF
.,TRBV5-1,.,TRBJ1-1,TGCGCCAGCAGCTCCGAGGACAGAAACACTGAAGCTTTCTTT,CASSSEDRNTEAFF
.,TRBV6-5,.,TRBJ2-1,TGTGCCAGCAGCCACGGGTTAAGCTCCTACAATGAGCAGTTCTTC,CASSHGLSSYNEQFF
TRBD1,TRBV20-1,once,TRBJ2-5,TGCAGTGCTAGTAGCGGCATCTCGGACAGGGGGAGGGAGACCCAGTACTTC,CSASSGISDRGRETQYF
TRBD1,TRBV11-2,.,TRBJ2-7,TGTGCCAGCAGCTTATCCGGGACAGGGACCTACGAGCAGTACTTC,CASSLSGTGTYEQYF
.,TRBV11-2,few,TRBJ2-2,TGTGCCAGCAGCTTAACAGGCGGCGGCACCGGGGAGCTGTTTTTT,CASSLTGGGTGELFF
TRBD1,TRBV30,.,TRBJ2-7,TGTGCCTGGAGTGTAGGGACAGCTAAATACGAGCAGTACTTC,CAWSVGTAKYEQYF
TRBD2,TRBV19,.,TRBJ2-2,TGTGCCAGTAGAGGGAGGGGCACCGGGGAGCTGTTTTTT,CASRGRGTGELFF
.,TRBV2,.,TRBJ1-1,TGTGCCAGCAGTGAAGGGCCCCCGGGGAACACTGAAGCTTTCTTT,CASSEGPPGNTEAFF
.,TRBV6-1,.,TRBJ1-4,TGTGCCAGCAGTGAATTCCCGGTCCGGGGGGAAAAACTGTTTTTT,CASSEFPVRGEKLFF
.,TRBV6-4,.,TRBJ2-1,TGTGCCAGCAGTGTCAGGGGCGGGAGTAGGGACAATGAGCAGTTCTTC,CASSVRGGSRDNEQFF
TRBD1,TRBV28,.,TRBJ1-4,TGTGCCAGCAGTAACAGGGGGCGCGAAAAACTGTTTTTT,CASSNRGREKLFF
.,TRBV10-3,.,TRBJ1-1,TGTGCCATCAGGACAGAAGTAGAAGCTTTCTTT,CAIRTEVEAFF
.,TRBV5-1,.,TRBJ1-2,TGCGCCAGCAGCCGAGACAGATTCTATGGCTACACCTTC,CASSRDRFYGYTF
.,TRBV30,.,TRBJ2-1,TGTGCCTGGGGGACGACTAGTAATGAGCAGTTCTTC,CAWGTTSNEQFF
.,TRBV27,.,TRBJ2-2,TGTGCCAGCAGGACAAGGACCGGGGAGCTGTTTTTT,CASRTRTGELFF
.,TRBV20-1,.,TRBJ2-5,TGCAGTGGCGGGTTCCAAGAGACCCAGTACTTC,CSGGFQETQYF
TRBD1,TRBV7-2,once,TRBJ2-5,TGTGCCAGCAGCCAGGGGACAGGGGGCAGGGAGACCCAGTACTTC,CASSQGTGGRETQYF
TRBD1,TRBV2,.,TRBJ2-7,TGTGCCAGCAGTGATGATTTTACAGGGGGCGATTACACCTACGAGCAGTACTTC,CASSDDFTGGDYTYEQYF
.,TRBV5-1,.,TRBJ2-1,TGCGCCAGCGGGGGCCTAGGTTGGGGCAAGTGGAATGAGCAGTTCTTC,CASGGLGWGKWNEQFF
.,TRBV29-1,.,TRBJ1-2,TGCAGCGTTGAAATCACAGGGAGAGGAGACGGCTACACCTTC,CSVEITGRGDGYTF
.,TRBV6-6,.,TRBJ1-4,TGTGCCAGCTTGGGGAGCCGGACCGCGAAGGGAAAACTGTTTTTT,CASLGSRTAKGKLFF
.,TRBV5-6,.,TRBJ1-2,TGTGCCAGCAGCTTTGGGCCGGGAACGGAAGGCTACACCTTC,CASSFGPGTEGYTF
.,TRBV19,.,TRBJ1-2,TGTGCCAGTAGTAGAGACAGGATTGCTTACGGCTACACCTTC,CASSRDRIAYGYTF
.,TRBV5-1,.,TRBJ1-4,TGCGCCAGCAGCTTGTCGCCGGGGGTAAATGAAAAACTGTTTTTT,CASSLSPGVNEKLFF
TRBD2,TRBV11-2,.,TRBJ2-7,TGTGCCAGCAGCTTAGATCGGACTAGCGGCGGGACCTACGAGCAGTACTTC,CASSLDRTSGGTYEQYF
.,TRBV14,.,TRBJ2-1,TGTGCCAGCAGCCAAGAGGGAGCCTACAATGAGCAGTTCTTC,CASSQEGAYNEQFF
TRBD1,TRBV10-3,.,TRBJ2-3,TGTGCCATCAGACCCCGAGTGGGACAGGGACGCACAGATACGCAGTATTTT,CAIRPRVGQGRTDTQYF
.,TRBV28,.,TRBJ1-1,TGTGCCAGCAGTGTCGGGGGATGGAACACTGAAGCTTTCTTT,CASSVGGWNTEAFF